Shown below are 19 T cell receptor beta chains from a single sample sequenced in a study of T cell responses to AZD1222 COVID-19 vaccine. Generated by immunoSEQ multiplex PCR, the TCRdb table keeps only in-frame clones and is missing some. The table records some 140,000 clones, over 90% of them present only once. The sequences come from peripheral blood, collected on day 0 of AZD1222 vaccination. Every receptor here comes from an adult in good health.

The V gene is TRBV5-1, the J gene TRBJ1-1; no clear D. Trimming took off 6 bases at V and 5 bases at J, with 14 bases between the two ends. This CDR3 is built from 13 residues. Germline V gives CDR1 SGHRS, CDR2 YFSETQ. The CDR3 loop reads CASTTGLETEAFF. CDR3 nucleotides: TGCGCCAGCACCACCGGGTTAGAGACTGAAGCTTTCTTT.

This clone was detected a few times. The gene calls are TRBV19 and TRBJ1-5; D not certain. Trimming removed 8 bases at V and 5 bases at J, with 7 bases between. This CDR3 contains 11 residues. Per germline, CDR1 LNHDA and CDR2 SQIVND (reference sequence). CDR3 sequence reads: CASGSDQPQHF. The CDR3 bases are TGTGCCAGTGGTAGTGATCAGCCCCAGCATTTT.

The genes are TRBV6-1 and TRBJ1-1; maybe TRBD1 (6 bases). V lost 2 bases, J lost 5 bases, and 15 bases lay in between. Germline V gene sequence: CDR1 MNHNS, CDR2 SASEGT. The CDR3 totals 15 residues. CDR3 bases: TGTGCCAGCAGTGAACTTCGGACAGTCCGGACTGAAGCTTTCTTT. Its protein product is CASSELRTVRTEAFF.

The V gene is TRBV2, the J gene TRBJ2-1, with 11 bases matching TRBD2. V dropped 4 bases and J dropped 0; count of bases not matched to a gene: 11. The CDR3 has 19 amino acids. The germline V gene encodes CDR1 SNHLY and CDR2 FYNNEI. The CDR3 here is CASSVPLAGADSSYNEQFF. The DNA for the CDR3 is TGTGCCAGCAGTGTCCCACTAGCGGGGGCGGATAGCTCCTACAATGAGCAGTTCTTC.

The genes are TRBV13 and TRBJ1-3; D not resolved. Between the trimmed V and J ends, which lost 5 bases and 0 bases, there was a span of 11 bases. Germline loops: CDR1 PRHDT, CDR2 FYEKMQ (reference sequence). The length of the CDR3 is 15 residues. The CDR3 protein is CASSRILNSGNTIYF. In nucleotides, the CDR3 is TGTGCCAGCAGCCGGATTCTGAACTCTGGAAACACCATATATTTT.

This rearrangement joins TRBV5-4 to TRBJ2-7, with D uncertain. There are 12 residues in the CDR3. V was pared by 3 bases and J by 3 bases, with 7 bases between. The germline CDR1 and CDR2 sequences are SGHNT and YYREEE (reference sequence). The CDR3 here is CASSSWGYEQYF. Here the CDR3 DNA reads TGTGCCAGCAGCTCGTGGGGCTACGAGCAGTACTTC. Supplemented by reference TRBV5-4 and TRBJ2-7, the full variable domain reads ETGVTQSPTHLIKTRGQQVTLRCSSQSGHNTVSWYQQALGQGPQFIFQYYREEENGRGNFPPRFSGLQFPNYSSELNVNALELDDSALYLCASSSWGYEQYFGPGTRLTVT.

DNA for the CDR3: TGTGCCAGCAGTGCCAAGACAGGGACACCCCTCCACTTT. This gives the protein CASSAKTGTPLHF. The chain is built from TRBV12-3 or TRBV12-4 and TRBJ1-6, with 7 bases lining up with TRBD1. This CDR3 has 13 amino acids. Germline trimming cut 5 bases from V and 11 bases from J; bases unmatched to any gene: 6.

The chain combines TRBV3-1 (or the pseudogene TRBV3-2) with TRBJ2-1; unclear D gene. CDR1 and CDR2 from the germline V gene are LGHDT and YNNKEL (reference sequence). V gave up 4 bases and J gave up 12 bases, with 16 bases separating them. The CDR3 runs 13 residues. The CDR3 coding sequence is TGTGCCAGCAGCCTTGGGGTCTACCCCGGGCAGTTCTTC. Protein: CASSLGVYPGQFF.

For the CDR3, the DNA is TGTGCCACCAGCAGAGATAGACGGGGGCAGGGACGACTGTTTTTT. Protein: CATSRDRRGQGRLFF. The chain is built from TRBV15 and TRBJ1-4, with D possibly matching TRBD1 (6 bases). There are 15 residues in the CDR3. Germline CDR1 reads LNHNV; CDR2 reads YYDKDF (reference sequence). The V gene lost 0 bases and the J gene lost 13 bases, with 18 bases spanning the gap. Together with reference TRBV15 and TRBJ1-4, the CDR3 gives the full variable domain: DAMVIQNPRYQVTQFGKPVTLSCSQTLNHNVMYWYQQKSSQAPKLLFHYYDKDFNNEADTPDNFQSRRPNTSFCFLDIRSPGLGDTAMYLCATSRDRRGQGRLFFGSGTQLSVL.

The count of this clone is one. The chain recombines TRBV11-2 with TRBJ1-5; maybe TRBD1 (6 bases). The CDR3 covers 16 residues. Germline V CDR1 and CDR2: SGHAT, FQNNGV. V was shortened by 2 bases and J by 6 bases, with 17 bases between the two germline ends. CDR3 sequence reads: CASSLIRGSRGQPQHF. In DNA form, the CDR3 reads TGTGCCAGCAGCTTAATACGGGGAAGCAGGGGTCAGCCCCAGCATTTT.

This clone has a handful of counts. This rearrangement joins TRBV5-1 to TRBJ1-5; D remains ambiguous. CDR3 length: 13 residues. Germline V lookup: CDR1 SGHRS, CDR2 YFSETQ. V lost 7 bases, J lost 15 bases, and 23 bases lay in between. The CDR3 DNA is TGCGCCAGCCGAACCGACACCGTCGCACCTCTGCATTTT. It yields the protein CASRTDTVAPLHF.

This chain connects TRBV19 to TRBJ1-1; TRBD1 might be the D (6 bases). Germline CDR1 and CDR2: LNHDA and SQIVND (reference sequence). The CDR3 runs to 15 residues. V was shortened by 4 bases and J by 5 bases, with 17 bases between the two germline ends. CDR3 loop: CASSSLTGRRTEAFF. CDR3 in DNA: TGTGCCAGTAGTAGCCTCACAGGGAGGCGGACTGAAGCTTTCTTT. The variable domain in full, with the rest retrieved from reference TRBV19 and TRBJ1-1, is DGGITQSPKYLFRKEGQNVTLSCEQNLNHDAMYWYRQDPGQGLRLIYYSQIVNDFQKGDIAEGYSVSREKKESFPLTVTSAQKNPTAFYLCASSSLTGRRTEAFFGQGTRLTVV.

The chain uses TRBV7-9 and TRBJ1-2; 8 bases align to TRBD1. V was pared by 5 bases and J by 6 bases, with 17 bases of the junction left unmatched. Germline loops: CDR1 SEHNR, CDR2 FQNEAQ (reference sequence). The CDR3 spans 17 residues. The CDR3, as DNA: TGTGCCAGCAGCGAACACCGGACCGCAGGGGGCGCAGATGGCTACACCTTC. This translates into CASSEHRTAGGADGYTF.

This chain connects TRBV6-6 to TRBJ2-1; 8 nucleotides agree with TRBD1. Per germline, CDR1 MNHNY and CDR2 SVGAGI (reference sequence). CDR3 size: 15 residues. V was clipped by 2 bases and J by 6 bases; unmatched bases: 6. DNA of the CDR3: TGTGCCAGCAGTTACCCCCGGGACAGGCTCAATGAGCAGTTCTTC. Translated: CASSYPRDRLNEQFF.

The CDR3 region has the DNA TGTGCCAGCAGCTTAGTGTATTTTGCGGGACAGAAGCCTTTTAACTATGGCTACACCTTC. It yields the protein CASSLVYFAGQKPFNYGYTF. This chain uses TRBV13 with TRBJ1-2; 7 nucleotides line up with TRBD1. CDR3 length equals 20 residues. Germline values: CDR1 PRHDT, CDR2 FYEKMQ (reference sequence). V dropped 1 base and J dropped 1; count of bases not matched to a gene: 18.

This clone came up once. The rearrangement joins TRBV5-6 to TRBJ1-2; unclear D gene. Per germline, CDR1 SGHDT and CDR2 YYEEEE. This CDR3 has 13 residues. Trimming pared 4 bases from V and 4 bases from J, leaving 11 bases between. Written as DNA, the CDR3 is TGTGCCAGCAGCCGTCCCGGGATCTATGGCTACACCTTC. This encodes CASSRPGIYGYTF.

The V and J genes are TRBV5-6 and TRBJ1-2; D perhaps matches TRBD1 (5 bases). CDR1 and CDR2 from the germline V gene are SGHDT and YYEEEE. Trimming took 0 bases from V and 6 from J, leaving 18 bases between them. The CDR3 is made up of 16 amino acids. CDR3 bases: TGTGCCAGCAGCTTGGGCCAGGGAACGTTCTTAGATGGCTACACCTTC. Residues: CASSLGQGTFLDGYTF.

V and J are TRBV10-3 and TRBJ1-2; 8 bases map to TRBD1. There are 14 residues in the CDR3. The germline V gene has CDR1 ENHRY and CDR2 SYGVKD. V shed 3 bases and J 3 bases; nucleotides not matched to a gene: 3. This CDR3 is CAISEQGGDYGYTF. CDR3 in DNA: TGTGCCATCAGTGAACAGGGGGGTGACTATGGCTACACCTTC.

The gene calls are TRBV18 and TRBJ2-4; possibly TRBD1 or TRBD2 for D (5 bases each). Trimming removed 2 bases from V and 1 base from J, with 12 bases in between. This CDR3 spans 16 amino acids. Germline-derived CDR1 and CDR2 are KGHSH and LQKENI. The CDR3 region has the DNA TGTGCCAGCTCACCAGGGGGAGAGTGGGCCAAAAACATTCAGTACTTC. This sequence encodes CASSPGGEWAKNIQYF. Full variable domain (outside the CDR3, taken from reference TRBV18 and TRBJ2-4): NAGVMQNPRHLVRRRGQEARLRCSPMKGHSHVYWYRQLPEEGLKFMVYLQKENIIDESGMPKERFSAEFPKEGPSILRIQQVVRGDSAAYFCASSPGGEWAKNIQYFGAGTRLSVL.